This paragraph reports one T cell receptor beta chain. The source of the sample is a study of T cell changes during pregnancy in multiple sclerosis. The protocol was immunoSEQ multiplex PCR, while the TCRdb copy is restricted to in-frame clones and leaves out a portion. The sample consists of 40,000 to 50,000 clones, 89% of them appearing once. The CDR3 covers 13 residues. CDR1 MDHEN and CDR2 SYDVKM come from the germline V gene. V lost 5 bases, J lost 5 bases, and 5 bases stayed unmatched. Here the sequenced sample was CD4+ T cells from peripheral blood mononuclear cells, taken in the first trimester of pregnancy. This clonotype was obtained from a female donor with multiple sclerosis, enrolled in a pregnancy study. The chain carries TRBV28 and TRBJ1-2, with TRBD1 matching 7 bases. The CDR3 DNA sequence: TGTGCCAGCAGTGAGGGACAGACATATGGCTACACCTTC. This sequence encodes CASSEGQTYGYTF.